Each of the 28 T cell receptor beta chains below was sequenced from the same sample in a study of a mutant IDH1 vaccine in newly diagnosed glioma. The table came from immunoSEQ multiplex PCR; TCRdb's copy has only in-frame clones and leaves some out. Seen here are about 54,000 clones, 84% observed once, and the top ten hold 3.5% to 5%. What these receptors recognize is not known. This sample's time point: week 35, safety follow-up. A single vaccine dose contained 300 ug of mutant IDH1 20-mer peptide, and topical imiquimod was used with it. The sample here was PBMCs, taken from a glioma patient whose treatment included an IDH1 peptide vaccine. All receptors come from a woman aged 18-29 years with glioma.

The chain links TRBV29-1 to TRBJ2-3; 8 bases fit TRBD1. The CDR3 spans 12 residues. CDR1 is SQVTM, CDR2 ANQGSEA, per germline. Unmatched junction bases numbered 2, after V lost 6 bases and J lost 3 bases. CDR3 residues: CSVTGGTDTQYF. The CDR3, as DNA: TGCAGCGTAACAGGGGGTACAGATACGCAGTATTTT.

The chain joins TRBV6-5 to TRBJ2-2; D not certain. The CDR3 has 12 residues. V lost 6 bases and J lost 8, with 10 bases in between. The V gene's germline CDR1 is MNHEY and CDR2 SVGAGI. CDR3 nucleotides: TGTGCCAGCAGCTGGGTGGGTGGGGAGCTGTTTTTT. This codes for CASSWVGGELFF.

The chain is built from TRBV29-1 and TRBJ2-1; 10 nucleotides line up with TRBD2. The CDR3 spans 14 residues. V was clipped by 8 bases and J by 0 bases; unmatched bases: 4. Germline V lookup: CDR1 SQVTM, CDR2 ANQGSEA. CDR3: CSPGLAASYNEQFF. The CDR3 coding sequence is TGCAGCCCCGGACTAGCGGCCTCCTACAATGAGCAGTTCTTC.

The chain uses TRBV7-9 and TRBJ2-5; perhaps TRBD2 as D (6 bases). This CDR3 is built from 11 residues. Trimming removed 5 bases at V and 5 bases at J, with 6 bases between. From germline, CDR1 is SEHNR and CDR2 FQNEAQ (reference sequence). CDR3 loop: CASSRGETQYF. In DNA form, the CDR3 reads TGTGCCAGCAGCCGGGGGGAGACCCAGTACTTC.

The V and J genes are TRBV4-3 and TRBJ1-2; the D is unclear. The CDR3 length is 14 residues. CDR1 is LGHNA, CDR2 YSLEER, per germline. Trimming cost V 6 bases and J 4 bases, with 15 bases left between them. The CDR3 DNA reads TGCGCCAGCAGTCCCGAGGGTCAAGTCTATGGCTACACCTTC. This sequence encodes CASSPEGQVYGYTF.

The CDR3, as DNA: TGTGCCATCAGATCCCTAGCGGGTGGCTCCTACAATGAGCAGTTCTTC. It translates to CAIRSLAGGSYNEQFF. J is TRBJ2-1 and V is TRBV10-3; TRBD2 agrees at 8 bases. In germline, CDR1 is ENHRY, CDR2 SYGVKD. With V trimmed by 6 bases and J by 0 bases, 7 bases remained unmatched. This CDR3 region has 16 residues.

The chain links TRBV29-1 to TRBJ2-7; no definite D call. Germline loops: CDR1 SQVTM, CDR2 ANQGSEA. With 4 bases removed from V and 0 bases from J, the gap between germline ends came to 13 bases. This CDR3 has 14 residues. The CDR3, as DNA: TGCAGCGTTGGTCCGTTCGGAAGCTCCTACGAGCAGTACTTC. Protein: CSVGPFGSSYEQYF.

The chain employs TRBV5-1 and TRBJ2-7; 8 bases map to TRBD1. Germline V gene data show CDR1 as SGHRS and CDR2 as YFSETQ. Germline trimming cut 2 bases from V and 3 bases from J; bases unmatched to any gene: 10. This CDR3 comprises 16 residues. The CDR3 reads CASSLRGQGIDYEQYF. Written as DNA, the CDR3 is TGCGCCAGCAGCTTACGAGGACAGGGTATAGACTACGAGCAGTACTTC.

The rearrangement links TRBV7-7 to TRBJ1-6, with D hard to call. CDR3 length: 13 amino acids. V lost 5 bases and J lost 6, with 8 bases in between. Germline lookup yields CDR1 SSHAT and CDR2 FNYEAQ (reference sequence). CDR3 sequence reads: CASSVSPNSPLHF. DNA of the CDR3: TGTGCCAGCAGCGTCAGTCCTAATTCACCCCTCCACTTT.

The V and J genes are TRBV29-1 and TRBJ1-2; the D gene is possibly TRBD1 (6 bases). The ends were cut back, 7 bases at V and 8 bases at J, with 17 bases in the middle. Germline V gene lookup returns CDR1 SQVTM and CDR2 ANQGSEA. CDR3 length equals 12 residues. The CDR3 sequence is CSGIGGSDGYTF. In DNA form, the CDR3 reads TGCAGCGGTATAGGGGGATCCGACGGCTACACCTTC. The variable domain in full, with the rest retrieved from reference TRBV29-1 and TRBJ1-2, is SAVISQKPSRDICQRGTSLTIQCQVDSQVTMMFWYRQQPGQSLTLIATANQGSEATYESGFVIDKFPISRPNLTFSTLTVSNMSPEDSSIYLCSGIGGSDGYTFGSGTRLTVV.

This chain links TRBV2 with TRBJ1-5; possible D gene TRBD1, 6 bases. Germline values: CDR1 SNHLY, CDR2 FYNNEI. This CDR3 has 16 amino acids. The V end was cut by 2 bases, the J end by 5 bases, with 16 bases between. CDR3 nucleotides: TGTGCCAGCAGTGAATACTGGGGACATGGGGATCAGCCCCAGCATTTT. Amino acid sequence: CASSEYWGHGDQPQHF.

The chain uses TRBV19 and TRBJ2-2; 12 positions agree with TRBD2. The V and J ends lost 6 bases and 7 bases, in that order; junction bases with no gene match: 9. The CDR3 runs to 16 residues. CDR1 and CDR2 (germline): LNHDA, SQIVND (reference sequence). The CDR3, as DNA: TGTGCCAGTAGGGATGCTAGCGGGGGGGCTTTCGGGGAGCTGTTTTTT. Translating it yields CASRDASGGAFGELFF. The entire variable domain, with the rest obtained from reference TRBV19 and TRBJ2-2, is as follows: DGGITQSPKYLFRKEGQNVTLSCEQNLNHDAMYWYRQDPGQGLRLIYYSQIVNDFQKGDIAEGYSVSREKKESFPLTVTSAQKNPTAFYLCASRDASGGAFGELFFGEGSRLTVL.

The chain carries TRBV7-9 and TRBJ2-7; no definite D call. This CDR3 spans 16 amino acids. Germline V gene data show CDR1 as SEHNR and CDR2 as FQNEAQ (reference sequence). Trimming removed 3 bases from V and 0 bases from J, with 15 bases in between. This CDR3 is CASSFDATLRSYEQYF. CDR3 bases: TGTGCCAGCAGCTTCGACGCTACCCTGCGCTCCTACGAGCAGTACTTC.

The CDR3: CATSPTGVIINTGELFF. DNA for the CDR3: TGTGCCACCTCCCCGACAGGGGTTATTATTAACACCGGGGAGCTGTTTTTT. This sequence joins TRBV25-1 and TRBJ2-2, with 8 bases aligning to TRBD1. CDR1 is MGHDK and CDR2 is SYGVNS in the germline V gene. V was pared by 10 bases and J by 2 bases, with 15 bases of the junction left unmatched. The CDR3 totals 17 residues.

This CDR3 is CASSWVGQETQYF. CDR3 nucleotides: TGTGCCAGCAGTTGGGTCGGCCAAGAGACCCAGTACTTC. The rearrangement joins TRBV27 to TRBJ2-5; D is unclear. This CDR3 comprises 13 residues. Germline CDR1 is MNHEY and CDR2 is SMNVEV (reference sequence). The V end lost 4 bases, the J end lost 1 base, and 7 bases lay between the germline ends.

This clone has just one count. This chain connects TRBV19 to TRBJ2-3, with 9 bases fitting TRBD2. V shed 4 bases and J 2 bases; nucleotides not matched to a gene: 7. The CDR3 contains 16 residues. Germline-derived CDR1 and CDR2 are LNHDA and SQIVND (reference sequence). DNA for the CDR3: TGTGCCAGTAGTACCCCCAGCGGGGGGATCACAGATACGCAGTATTTT. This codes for CASSTPSGGITDTQYF.

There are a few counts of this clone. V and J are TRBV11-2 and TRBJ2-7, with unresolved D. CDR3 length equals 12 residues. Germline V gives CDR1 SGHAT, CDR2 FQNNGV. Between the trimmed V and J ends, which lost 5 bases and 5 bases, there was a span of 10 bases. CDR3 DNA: TGTGCCAGCAGCGGTACAGTGAACGAGCAGTACTTC. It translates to CASSGTVNEQYF. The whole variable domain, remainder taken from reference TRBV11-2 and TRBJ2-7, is EAGVAQSPRYKIIEKRQSVAFWCNPISGHATLYWYQQILGQGPKLLIQFQNNGVVDDSQLPKDRFSAERLKGVDSTLKIQPAKLEDSAVYLCASSGTVNEQYFGPGTRLTVT.

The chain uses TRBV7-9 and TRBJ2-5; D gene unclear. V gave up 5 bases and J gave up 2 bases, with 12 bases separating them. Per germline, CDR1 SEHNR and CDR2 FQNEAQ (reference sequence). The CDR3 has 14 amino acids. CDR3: CASSPGGLQETQYF. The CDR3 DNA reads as TGTGCCAGCAGCCCGGGCGGTCTTCAAGAGACCCAGTACTTC. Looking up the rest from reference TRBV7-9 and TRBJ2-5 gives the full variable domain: DTGVSQNPRHKITKRGQNVTFRCDPISEHNRLYWYRQTLGQGPEFLTYFQNEAQLEKSRLLSDRFSAERPKGSFSTLEIQRTEQGDSAMYLCASSPGGLQETQYFGPGTRLLVL.

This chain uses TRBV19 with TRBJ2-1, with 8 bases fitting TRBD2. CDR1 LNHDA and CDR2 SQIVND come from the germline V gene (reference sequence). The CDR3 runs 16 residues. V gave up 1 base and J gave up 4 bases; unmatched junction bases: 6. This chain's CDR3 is CASSIGGTSWYNEQFF. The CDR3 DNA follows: TGTGCCAGTAGTATAGGTGGGACTAGTTGGTACAATGAGCAGTTCTTC.

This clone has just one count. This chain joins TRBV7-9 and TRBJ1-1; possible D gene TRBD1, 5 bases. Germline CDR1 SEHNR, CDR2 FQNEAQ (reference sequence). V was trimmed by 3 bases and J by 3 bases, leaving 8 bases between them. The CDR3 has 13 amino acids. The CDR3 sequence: CASSLGGDTEAFF. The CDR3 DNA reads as TGTGCCAGCAGCTTGGGGGGTGACACTGAAGCTTTCTTT.

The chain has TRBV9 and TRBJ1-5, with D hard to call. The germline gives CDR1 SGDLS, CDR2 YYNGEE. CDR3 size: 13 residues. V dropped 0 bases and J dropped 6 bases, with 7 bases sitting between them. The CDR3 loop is CASSVDIFQPQHF. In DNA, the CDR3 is TGTGCCAGCAGCGTAGACATCTTTCAGCCCCAGCATTTT. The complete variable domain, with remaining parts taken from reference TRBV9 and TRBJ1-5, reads DSGVTQTPKHLITATGQRVTLRCSPRSGDLSVYWYQQSLDQGLQFLIQYYNGEERAKGNILERFSAQQFPDLHSELNLSSLELGDSALYFCASSVDIFQPQHFGDGTRLSIL.

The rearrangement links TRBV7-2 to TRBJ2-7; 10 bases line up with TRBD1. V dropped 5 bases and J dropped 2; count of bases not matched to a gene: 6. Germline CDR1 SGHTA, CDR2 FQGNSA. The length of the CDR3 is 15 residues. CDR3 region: CASSTLGQGTYEQYF. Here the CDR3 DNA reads TGTGCCAGCAGCACCTTGGGACAGGGGACCTACGAGCAGTACTTC.

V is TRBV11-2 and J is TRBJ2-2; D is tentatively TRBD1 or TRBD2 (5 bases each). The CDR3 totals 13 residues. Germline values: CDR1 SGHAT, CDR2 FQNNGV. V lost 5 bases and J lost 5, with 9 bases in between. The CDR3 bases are TGTGCCAGCAGCACCGGGGCTACCGGGGAGCTGTTTTTT. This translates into CASSTGATGELFF.

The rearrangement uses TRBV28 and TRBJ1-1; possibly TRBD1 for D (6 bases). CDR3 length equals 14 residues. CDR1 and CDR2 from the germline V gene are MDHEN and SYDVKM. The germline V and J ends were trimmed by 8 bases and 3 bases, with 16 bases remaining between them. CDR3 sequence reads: CASRGPGPYTEAFF. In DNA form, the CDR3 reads TGTGCCAGCCGGGGGCCAGGGCCGTACACTGAAGCTTTCTTT.

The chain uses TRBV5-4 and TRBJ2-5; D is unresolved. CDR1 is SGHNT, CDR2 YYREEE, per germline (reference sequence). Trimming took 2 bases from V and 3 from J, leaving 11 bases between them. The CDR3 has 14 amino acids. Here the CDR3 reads CASSFLGREETQYF. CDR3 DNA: TGTGCCAGCAGCTTTCTTGGTCGTGAAGAGACCCAGTACTTC.

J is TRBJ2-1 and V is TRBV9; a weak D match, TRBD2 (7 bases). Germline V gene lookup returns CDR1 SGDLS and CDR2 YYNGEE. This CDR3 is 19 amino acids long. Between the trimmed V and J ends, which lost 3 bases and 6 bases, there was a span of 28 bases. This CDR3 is CASSGGGGSFFTSGNEQFF. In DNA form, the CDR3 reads TGTGCCAGCAGCGGGGGAGGGGGAAGTTTTTTCACATCAGGCAATGAGCAGTTCTTC.

CDR3 region: CASSLADYGYTF. CDR3 sequence (DNA): TGTGCCAGCAGCCTGGCCGATTATGGCTACACCTTC. The rearrangement joins TRBV7-9 to TRBJ1-2; D gene ambiguous. Trimming removed 5 bases from V and 5 bases from J, with 9 bases in between. Per germline, CDR1 SEHNR and CDR2 FQNEAQ (reference sequence). The CDR3 is made up of 12 amino acids.

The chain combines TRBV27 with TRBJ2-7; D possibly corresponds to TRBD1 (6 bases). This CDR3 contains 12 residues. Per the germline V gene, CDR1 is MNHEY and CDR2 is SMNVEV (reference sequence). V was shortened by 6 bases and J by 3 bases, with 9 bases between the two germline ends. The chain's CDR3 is CASRTGYYEQYF. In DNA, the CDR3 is TGTGCCAGCAGAACAGGGTACTACGAGCAGTACTTC.